The present TCR beta chain was sequenced within a study of T cell repertoires in cytomegalovirus infection (dated by TCRdb to 2018 to 2020). At the level of the whole study: Because public TCR beta signatures pointed to carriage of CMV infection together with the matching HLA type, the HLA type of each donor mattered for the analysis. On the study overall, not on this receptor specifically: In the ex vivo response, HLA-C-restricted CMV-specific TCR beta clonotypes were dominant, and in two of eight donors the single most frequent clonotype came from this HLA-C-restricted group. Carriers of CMV infection plus the relevant HLA type were discriminated by the cumulative frequency of public TCR beta family members in the study cohort and in an independent roughly 340-donor cohort.

Many counts were recorded for this clonotype. Its antigen specificity is not known. No base-level quality is on record; no much larger clone is a single base apart. The CDR3 starts with the cysteine, ends with the phenylalanine, and has 13 residues. The CDR3 DNA has 39 bases and is translated from base 1. Based on the germline V gene, the CDR1 and CDR2 sequences are SQVTM and ANQGSEA. V was cut back by 6 bases and J by 4 bases, leaving a gap of 12 bases between them. Sequencing instrument: Illumina HiSeq 1500. The public reads were reanalyzed by TCRdb: fastp trimming at Q25, MiXCR alignment, in-frame beta chains only. A single entry per CDR3 protein holds the most common genes and DNA from its merged rows. Counted in this sample were some 600,000 distinct CDR3 sequences; more than 20% of them appeared once. Roughly 8% of the sample is in the top ten clones.

The sequencing input was CD8+ T cells from PBMCs. This clonotype was obtained from a human donor in good health (CMV status not recorded). Some clones in this sample may be carry-over from other donors' samples. The sequence joins TRBV29-1 to TRBJ2-2; 5 matching bases give a weak D call of TRBD1. The DNA reads TGCAGCGTAGTAGACAGTCTCACCGGGGAGCTGTTTTTT. It is translated as CSVVDSLTGELFF.